This T cell receptor beta chain was sequenced for a study of glioma-infiltrating T cells after dendritic cell vaccination. Time point denoted: after dendritic cell vaccination, including at tumor progression/relapse. No glioblastoma patient carried an isocitrate dehydrogenase mutation. Before vaccination, two weeks after the third vaccination, and at progression, PBMC were collected. Method: immunoSEQ multiplex PCR; TCRdb's copy keeps in-frame clones and lacks some. This table holds just under 100,000 clones, around 80% found once. In germline, CDR1 is MNHEY, CDR2 SVGAGI. The CDR3 length is 14 residues. The V end was cut by 5 bases, the J end by 6 bases, with 11 bases between.

The sequence was obtained from a human donor with glioblastoma. The rearrangement links TRBV6-5 to TRBJ1-6; D remains ambiguous. The sequencing used blood, collected after dendritic cell vaccination. The CDR3 DNA sequence: TGTGCCAGCAGTCCCGACACGGCTAATTCACCCCTCCACTTT. Its protein product is CASSPDTANSPLHF.